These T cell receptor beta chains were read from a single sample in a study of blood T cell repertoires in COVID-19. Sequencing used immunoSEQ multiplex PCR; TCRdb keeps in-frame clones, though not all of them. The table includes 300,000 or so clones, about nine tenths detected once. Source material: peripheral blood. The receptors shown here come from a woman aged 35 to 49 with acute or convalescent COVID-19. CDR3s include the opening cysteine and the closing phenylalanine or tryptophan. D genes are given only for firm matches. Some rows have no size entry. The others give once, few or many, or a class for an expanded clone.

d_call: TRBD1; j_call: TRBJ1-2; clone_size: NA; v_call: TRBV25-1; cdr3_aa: CASSDKGAAANYGYTF; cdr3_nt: TGTGCCAGCAGTGATAAGGGGGCGGCCGCTAACTATGGCTACACCTTC
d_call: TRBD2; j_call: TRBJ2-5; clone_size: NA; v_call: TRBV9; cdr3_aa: CASSDTGTIAFETQYF; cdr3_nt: TGTGCCAGCAGCGACACCGGGACTATAGCTTTTGAGACCCAGTACTTC
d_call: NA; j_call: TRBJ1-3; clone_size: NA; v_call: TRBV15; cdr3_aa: CATSSISGNTIYF; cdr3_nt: TGTGCCACCAGCAGTATCTCTGGAAACACCATATATTTT
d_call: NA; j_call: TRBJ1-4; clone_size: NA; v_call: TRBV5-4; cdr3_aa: CASSLKGARGEKLFF; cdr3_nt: TGTGCCAGCAGCTTGAAAGGGGCACGTGGGGAAAAACTGTTTTTT
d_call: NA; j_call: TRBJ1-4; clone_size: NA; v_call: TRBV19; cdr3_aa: CASSGFFNEKLFF; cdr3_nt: TGTGCCAGCTCAGGGTTTTTTAATGAAAAACTGTTTTTT
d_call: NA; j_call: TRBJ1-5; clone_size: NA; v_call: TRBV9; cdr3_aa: CASSAGGNQPQHF; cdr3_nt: TGTGCCAGCAGCGCCGGGGGCAATCAGCCCCAGCATTTT
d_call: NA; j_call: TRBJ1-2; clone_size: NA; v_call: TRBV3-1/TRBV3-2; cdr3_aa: CASSQEGADGYTF; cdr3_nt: TGTGCCAGCAGCCAAGAGGGGGCGGATGGCTACACCTTC
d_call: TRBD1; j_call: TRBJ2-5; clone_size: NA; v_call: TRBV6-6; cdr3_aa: CASSARQGLETQYF; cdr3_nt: TGTGCCAGCAGCGCCCGACAGGGTTTAGAGACCCAGTACTTC
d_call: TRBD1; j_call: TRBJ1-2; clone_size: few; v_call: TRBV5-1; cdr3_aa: CASSLDTGTGWRYGYTF; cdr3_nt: TGCGCCAGCAGCTTGGATACCGGGACAGGGTGGCGCTATGGCTACACCTTC
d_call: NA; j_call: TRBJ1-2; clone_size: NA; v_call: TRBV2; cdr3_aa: CASSEVVTARGYTF; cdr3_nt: TGTGCCAGCAGTGAAGTAGTTACAGCTCGGGGCTACACCTTC
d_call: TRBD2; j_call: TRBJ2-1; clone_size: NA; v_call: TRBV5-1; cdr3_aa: CASSQGSGGLNEQFF; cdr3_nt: TGCGCCAGCAGCCAGGGTAGCGGGGGTTTAAATGAGCAGTTCTTC
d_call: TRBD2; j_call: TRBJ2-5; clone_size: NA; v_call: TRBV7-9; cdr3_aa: CASSPSGGAGETQYF; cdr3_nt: TGTGCCAGCAGCCCTAGCGGGGGGGCAGGGGAGACCCAGTACTTC
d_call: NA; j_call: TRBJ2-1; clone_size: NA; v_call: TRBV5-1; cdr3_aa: CASTQGGARTYNEQFF; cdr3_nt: TGCGCCAGCACCCAGGGGGGAGCAAGAACCTACAATGAGCAGTTCTTC
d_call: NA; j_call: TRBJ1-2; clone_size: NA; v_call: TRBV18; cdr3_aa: CASSPPASYGYTF; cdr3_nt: TGTGCCAGCTCACCCCCTGCCAGCTATGGCTACACCTTC
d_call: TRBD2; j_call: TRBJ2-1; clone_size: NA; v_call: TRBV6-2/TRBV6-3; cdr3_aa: CASSYSLRLAGGPRAYNEQFF; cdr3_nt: TGTGCCAGCAGTTACTCCCTTCGGCTAGCGGGGGGCCCCCGGGCCTACAATGAGCAGTTCTTC
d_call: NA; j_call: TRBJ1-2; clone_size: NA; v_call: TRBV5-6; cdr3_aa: CASSLGPARGNYGYTF; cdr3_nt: TGTGCCAGCAGCTTGGGACCCGCCAGGGGAAACTATGGCTACACCTTC
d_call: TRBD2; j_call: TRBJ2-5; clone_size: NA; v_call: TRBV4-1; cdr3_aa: CASSQLAGAQETQYF; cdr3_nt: TGCGCCAGCAGCCAACTAGCGGGGGCCCAAGAGACCCAGTACTTC
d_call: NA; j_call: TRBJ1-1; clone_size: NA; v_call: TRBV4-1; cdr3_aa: CASSQEPSAGTEAFF; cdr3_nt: TGCGCCAGCAGCCAAGAGCCCTCGGCGGGCACTGAAGCTTTCTTT
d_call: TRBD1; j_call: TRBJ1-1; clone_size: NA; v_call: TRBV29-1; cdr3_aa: CSVTPQGWGTEAFF; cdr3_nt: TGCAGCGTAACCCCACAGGGGTGGGGGACTGAAGCTTTCTTT
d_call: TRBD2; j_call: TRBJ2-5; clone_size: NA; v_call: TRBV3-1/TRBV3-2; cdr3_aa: CASSQGQGGGPRETQYF; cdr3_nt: TGTGCCAGCAGCCAAGGCCAGGGCGGGGGGCCCAGGGAGACCCAGTACTTC
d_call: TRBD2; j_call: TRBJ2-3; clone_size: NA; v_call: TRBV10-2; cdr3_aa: CASSDRTSVRDTQYF; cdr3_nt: TGCGCCAGCAGTGACAGGACTAGCGTGCGGGATACGCAGTATTTT
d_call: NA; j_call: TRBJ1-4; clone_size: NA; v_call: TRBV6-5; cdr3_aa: CATQTRRNEKLFF; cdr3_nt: TGTGCCACCCAGACCCGGCGGAATGAAAAACTGTTTTTT
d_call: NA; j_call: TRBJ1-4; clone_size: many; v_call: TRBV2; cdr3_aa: CATRPAGVDKLFF; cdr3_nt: TGTGCCACCCGACCGGCAGGGGTGGATAAACTGTTTTTT
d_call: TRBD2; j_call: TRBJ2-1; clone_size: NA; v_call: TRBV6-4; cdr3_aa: CASSTAGGLYNEQFF; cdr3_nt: TGTGCCAGCAGTACGGCGGGGGGGCTCTACAATGAGCAGTTCTTC
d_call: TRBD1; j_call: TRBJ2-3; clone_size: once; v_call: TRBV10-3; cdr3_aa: CAIRTGQVTDTQYF; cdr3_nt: TGTGCCATCAGGACGGGACAGGTCACAGATACGCAGTATTTT
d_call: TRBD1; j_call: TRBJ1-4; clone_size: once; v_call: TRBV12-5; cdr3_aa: CASGVTGRSVNEKLFF; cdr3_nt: TGTGCTAGTGGTGTGACAGGGAGGTCTGTTAATGAAAAACTGTTTTTT
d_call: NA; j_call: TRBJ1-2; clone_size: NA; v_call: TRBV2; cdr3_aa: CASTHRDYGYTF; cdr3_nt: TGTGCCAGCACCCACAGGGATTATGGCTACACCTTC
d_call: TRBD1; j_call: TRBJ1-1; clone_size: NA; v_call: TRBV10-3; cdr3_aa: CAISEWTGVEAFF; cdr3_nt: TGTGCCATCAGTGAGTGGACAGGGGTTGAAGCTTTCTTT
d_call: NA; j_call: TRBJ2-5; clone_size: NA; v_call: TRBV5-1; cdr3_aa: CASSLYSGEAQYF; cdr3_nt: TGCGCCAGCAGCTTGTATTCGGGGGAGGCCCAGTACTTC
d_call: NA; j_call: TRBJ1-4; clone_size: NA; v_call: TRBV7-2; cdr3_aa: CASSLRGGVNEKLFF; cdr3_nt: TGTGCCAGCAGCTTAAGGGGCGGGGTAAATGAAAAACTGTTTTTT
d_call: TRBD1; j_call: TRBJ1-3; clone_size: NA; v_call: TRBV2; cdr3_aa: CASSGQGTSGNTIYF; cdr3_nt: TGTGCCAGCAGTGGACAGGGAACCTCTGGAAACACCATATATTTT
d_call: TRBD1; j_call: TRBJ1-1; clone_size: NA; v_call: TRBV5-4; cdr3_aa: CASSLAYRLRTGDTEAFF; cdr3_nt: TGTGCCAGCAGCCTGGCCTACCGTTTAAGGACAGGGGACACTGAAGCTTTCTTT
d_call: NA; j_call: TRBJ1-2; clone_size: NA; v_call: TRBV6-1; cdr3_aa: CASSEALGGVHGYTF; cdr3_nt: TGTGCCAGCAGTGAAGCGTTGGGGGGGGTCCATGGCTACACCTTC
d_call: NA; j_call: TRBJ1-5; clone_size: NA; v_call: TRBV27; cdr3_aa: CASSLSLSRVGNQPQHF; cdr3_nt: TGTGCCAGCAGTTTATCACTTTCCAGGGTAGGCAATCAGCCCCAGCATTTT
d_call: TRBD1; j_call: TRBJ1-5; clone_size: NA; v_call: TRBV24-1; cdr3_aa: CATSDAAWTGGQPQHF; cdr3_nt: TGTGCCACCAGTGATGCCGCTTGGACAGGGGGACAGCCCCAGCATTTT
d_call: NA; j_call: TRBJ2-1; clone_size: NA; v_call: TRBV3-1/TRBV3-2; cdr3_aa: CASSIKNEQFF; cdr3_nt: TGTGCCAGCAGCATAAAAAATGAGCAGTTCTTC
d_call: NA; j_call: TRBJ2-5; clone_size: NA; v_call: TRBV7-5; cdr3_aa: CARSLGQQETQYF; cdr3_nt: TGTGCCAGAAGCTTAGGGCAGCAAGAGACCCAGTACTTC
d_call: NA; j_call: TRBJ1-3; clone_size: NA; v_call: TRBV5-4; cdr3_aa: CASTQMSGEGNTIYF; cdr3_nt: TGTGCCAGCACCCAAATGTCGGGGGAAGGAAACACCATATATTTT
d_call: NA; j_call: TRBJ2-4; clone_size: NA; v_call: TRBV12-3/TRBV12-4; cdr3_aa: CASTAGEENIQYF; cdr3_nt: TGTGCCAGCACGGCCGGCGAGGAAAACATTCAGTACTTC
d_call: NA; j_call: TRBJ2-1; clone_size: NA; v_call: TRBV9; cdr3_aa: CASSVVEGGGYNEQFF; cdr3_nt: TGTGCCAGCAGCGTAGTGGAGGGAGGGGGCTACAATGAGCAGTTCTTC
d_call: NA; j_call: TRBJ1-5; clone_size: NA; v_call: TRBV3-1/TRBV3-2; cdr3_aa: CASSQGPGASQPQHF; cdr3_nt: TGTGCCAGCAGCCAAGGCCCAGGGGCGAGTCAGCCCCAGCATTTT
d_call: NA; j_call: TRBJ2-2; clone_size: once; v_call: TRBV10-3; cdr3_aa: CATAQQANTGELFF; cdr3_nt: TGTGCCACCGCTCAGCAGGCCAACACCGGGGAGCTGTTTTTT
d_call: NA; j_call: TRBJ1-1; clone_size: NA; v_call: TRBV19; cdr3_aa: CASRLARSDTEAFF; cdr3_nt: TGTGCCAGTAGACTAGCCCGTAGTGACACTGAAGCTTTCTTT
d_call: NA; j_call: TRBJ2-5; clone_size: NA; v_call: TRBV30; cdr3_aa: CAGSSGGALGETQYF; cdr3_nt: TGTGCCGGCTCGAGTGGCGGGGCCCTGGGGGAGACCCAGTACTTC
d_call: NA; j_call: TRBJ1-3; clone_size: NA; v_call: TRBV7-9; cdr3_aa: CASSLRPGTISGNTIYF; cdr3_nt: TGTGCCAGCAGCCTACGGCCGGGAACCATCTCTGGAAACACCATATATTTT
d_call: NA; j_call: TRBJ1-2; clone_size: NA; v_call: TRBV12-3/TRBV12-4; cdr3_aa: CASSDRSHGYTF; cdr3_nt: TGTGCCAGCAGTGACAGGTCTCATGGCTACACCTTC
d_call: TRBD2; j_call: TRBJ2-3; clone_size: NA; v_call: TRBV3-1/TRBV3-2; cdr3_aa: CASSQVAGGPTDTQYF; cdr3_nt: TGTGCCAGCAGCCAAGTGGCGGGGGGTCCCACAGATACGCAGTATTTT
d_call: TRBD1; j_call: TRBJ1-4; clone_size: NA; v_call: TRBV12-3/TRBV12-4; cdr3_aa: CASSRTGIEKLFF; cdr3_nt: TGTGCCAGCAGTAGGACAGGCATAGAAAAACTGTTTTTT
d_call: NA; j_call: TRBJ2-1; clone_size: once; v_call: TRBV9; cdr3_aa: CASSVARNEQFF; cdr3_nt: TGTGCCAGCAGCGTAGCCAGGAATGAGCAGTTCTTC